What follows are 29 T cell receptor beta chains derived from one specimen sequenced in a study of shared T cell receptors in the human thymus. Only in-frame clones appear in the TCRdb table, and some are missing; sequencing was by immunoSEQ multiplex PCR. Among 500,000 to 750,000 clones, roughly 90% were seen once, and the ten largest hold roughly 0.0097%. The same sample was also used in a study of human thymus T cells.

The material sequenced was thymocytes. The receptors come from a boy in the first two years of life with a congenital heart defect.

V usage is TRBV11-2 and J usage is TRBJ1-1; the D gene is possibly TRBD1 (5 bases). CDR3 size: 11 residues. CDR1 SGHAT and CDR2 FQNNGV come from the germline V gene. Trimming took 2 bases from V and 8 from J, leaving 6 bases between them. Here the CDR3 DNA reads TGTGCCAGCAGCTTATCAGGGGAAGCTTTCTTT. It translates to CASSLSGEAFF.

This clone has just a few counts. This sequence joins TRBV4-3 and TRBJ2-7; D might be TRBD1 (5 bases). CDR3 length: 16 amino acids. Germline CDR1 reads LGHNA; CDR2 reads YSLEER. Deletions cut 0 bases from V and 0 bases from J, with 12 bases between. This chain's CDR3 is CASSQDRSGLSYEQYF. In DNA form, the CDR3 reads TGCGCCAGCAGCCAAGATCGGTCAGGGCTCTCCTACGAGCAGTACTTC.

This clone was detected only once. The J gene is TRBJ2-7, the V gene TRBV6-1; D might be TRBD1 (5 bases). Trimming pared 2 bases from V and 0 bases from J, leaving 17 bases between. The CDR3 runs to 17 residues. Germline CDR1 reads MNHNS; CDR2 reads SASEGT. The CDR3 is CASSELTGHPRSYEQYF. CDR3 DNA: TGTGCCAGCAGTGAACTGACCGGACACCCCCGCTCCTACGAGCAGTACTTC.

This chain connects TRBV29-1 to TRBJ2-1; 8 positions agree with TRBD1. This CDR3 is built from 15 residues. With 0 bases clipped from V and 8 bases from J, the junction kept 9 bases outside the gene matches. Germline V gives CDR1 SQVTM, CDR2 ANQGSEA. CDR3 sequence (DNA): TGCAGCGTTGAAGAACGGGGCAGGGGGCAGCATGAGCAGTTCTTC. This encodes CSVEERGRGQHEQFF.

CDR3 amino acids: CASSSQGWTEAFF. CDR3 nucleotides: TGTGCCAGCAGTTCGCAGGGGTGGACTGAAGCTTTCTTT. The chain carries TRBV6-5 and TRBJ1-1; D may be TRBD1 (6 bases). Germline V gives CDR1 MNHEY, CDR2 SVGAGI. Between the trimmed V and J ends, which lost 4 bases and 5 bases, there was a span of 11 bases. The CDR3 contains 13 residues.

In this sample, this clone turned up once. V gene TRBV28 combines with J gene TRBJ1-5; tentatively, D is TRBD1 (5 bases). CDR3 length: 14 amino acids. Germline values: CDR1 MDHEN, CDR2 SYDVKM. V was shortened by 3 bases and J by 7 bases, with 13 bases between the two germline ends. The CDR3 reads CASSFYQGRQPQHF. CDR3 sequence (DNA): TGTGCCAGCAGTTTCTACCAGGGTCGGCAGCCCCAGCATTTT.

Note on this clone: In the same sample, other DNA sequences code for this CDR3. This chain connects TRBV27 to TRBJ2-7; TRBD2 matches 7 bases. Germline CDR1 MNHEY, CDR2 SMNVEV (reference sequence). The CDR3 consists of 15 residues. The ends lost 6 bases at V and 0 bases at J; junction bases unmatched: 8. In nucleotides, the CDR3 is TGTGCCAGCAGCCTTTTTGGCGGGAGCTCCTACGAGCAGTACTTC. It yields the protein CASSLFGGSSYEQYF.

The genes are TRBV5-3 and TRBJ2-1; D perhaps matches TRBD2 (5 bases). TRBV5-3 is placed among ORFs of uncertain function. The CDR3 spans 16 residues. The V and J ends lost 5 bases and 0 bases respectively, with 15 bases between them. CDR3 residues: CARRPPRESSYNEQFF. The CDR3 DNA sequence: TGTGCCAGAAGGCCCCCGAGGGAGAGCTCCTACAATGAGCAGTTCTTC.

J is TRBJ2-1 and V is TRBV30, with TRBD2 matching 7 bases. The V segment lost 0 bases and the J segment 5 bases; nucleotides outside the gene matches: 13. CDR1 is GTSNPN and CDR2 is SVGIG in the germline V gene (reference sequence). CDR3 length equals 17 residues. This CDR3 is CAWSVEGVSLADNEQFF. The CDR3 nucleotides read TGTGCCTGGAGTGTAGAGGGTGTGTCGCTAGCGGACAATGAGCAGTTCTTC.

The count of this clone is one. This chain joins TRBV7-6 and TRBJ2-2, with 7 positions matching TRBD2. The CDR3 is 16 amino acids. V lost 2 bases, J lost 7 bases, and 10 bases stayed unmatched. CDR1 SGHVS and CDR2 FNYEAQ come from the germline V gene. The CDR3 bases are TGTGCCAGCAGCTTAACGGAGCGGGAAAAGGTCGGGGAGCTGTTTTTT. This codes for CASSLTEREKVGELFF.

The J gene is TRBJ2-3, the V gene TRBV7-2, with 7 bases aligning to TRBD1. Germline-derived CDR1 and CDR2 are SGHTA and FQGNSA. With 5 bases clipped from V and 3 bases from J, the junction kept 8 bases outside the gene matches. There are 15 residues in the CDR3. As DNA, the CDR3 is TGTGCCAGCAGCCCACAGGGGACCGGGACAGATACGCAGTATTTT. It codes for CASSPQGTGTDTQYF.

This chain uses TRBV27 with TRBJ2-3, with D possibly TRBD2 on 5 matching bases. Deletions cut 5 bases from V and 2 bases from J, with 17 bases between. CDR3 length: 16 amino acids. CDR1 MNHEY and CDR2 SMNVEV come from the germline V gene (reference sequence). The CDR3, as DNA: TGTGCCAGCAGTAGATCTAGCCCACCTACCACAGATACGCAGTATTTT. Translating it yields CASSRSSPPTTDTQYF.

This chain links TRBV19 with TRBJ2-5; 8 bases map to TRBD1. With 2 bases clipped from V and 4 bases from J, the junction kept 6 bases outside the gene matches. The CDR3 has 15 amino acids. From germline, CDR1 is LNHDA and CDR2 SQIVND (reference sequence). Here the CDR3 reads CASSICGTGPETQYF. The CDR3 coding sequence is TGTGCCAGTAGTATATGCGGGACAGGACCAGAGACCCAGTACTTC.

This clone has only one observation. The chain combines TRBV29-1 with TRBJ2-2, with D perhaps matching TRBD2 (6 bases). Trimming stripped 4 bases from V and 0 bases from J, with 9 bases between. Per germline, CDR1 SQVTM and CDR2 ANQGSEA. The CDR3 runs to 14 residues. The CDR3 sequence: CSVGAGPNTGELFF. The CDR3 region has the DNA TGCAGCGTTGGGGCGGGGCCGAACACCGGGGAGCTGTTTTTT.

The chain joins TRBV19 to TRBJ2-2; no clear D gene. V was shortened by 3 bases and J by 1 base, with 3 bases between the two germline ends. The CDR3 sequence is 13 residues long. Per germline, CDR1 LNHDA and CDR2 SQIVND (reference sequence). The CDR3 here is CASSILNTGELFF. The CDR3 DNA follows: TGTGCCAGTAGTATTCTGAACACCGGGGAGCTGTTTTTT.

CDR3 sequence: CASSPGTLNTEAFF. The CDR3 DNA reads as TGTGCCAGCAGCCCAGGGACATTGAACACTGAAGCTTTCTTT. The V and J genes are TRBV14 and TRBJ1-1; tentatively, D is TRBD1 (6 bases). CDR3 size: 14 residues. Germline CDR1 reads SGHDN; CDR2 reads FVKESK. V gave up 4 bases and J gave up 0 bases, with 9 bases separating them.

The CDR3 DNA sequence: TGCAGTGCAGAGACAGGGTTCGAGCAGTACTTC. It specifies CSAETGFEQYF. The chain joins TRBV20-1 to TRBJ2-7; 7 bases are shared with TRBD1. V lost 6 bases and J lost 6; bases outside the gene matches: 5. The CDR3 is made up of 11 amino acids. Germline V lookup: CDR1 DFQATT, CDR2 SNEGSKA (reference sequence).

This chain connects TRBV9 to TRBJ2-5; 8 bases are a match to TRBD2. The CDR3 sequence is 16 residues long. Germline V gives CDR1 SGDLS, CDR2 YYNGEE. The trim removed 0 bases at V and 4 bases at J, leaving 8 bases unmatched. Here the CDR3 DNA reads TGTGCCAGCAGCGTAGAGTCGGGAGGGCCGGGAGAGACCCAGTACTTC. Translating gives CASSVESGGPGETQYF.

The table lists this clone with a count of one. V gene TRBV28 combines with J gene TRBJ2-1; 13 nucleotides line up with TRBD2. Germline CDR1 and CDR2: MDHEN and SYDVKM. This CDR3 has 18 amino acids. Trimming took 8 bases from V and 9 from J; bases not matched to a gene: 19. The CDR3 coding sequence is TGTGCCAGCGCTCTTTCCTTAGGACTAGCGGGAGTTTGGGGTGAGCAGTTCTTC. This translates into CASALSLGLAGVWGEQFF.

CDR3 region: CASSGGQGIYEQYF. CDR3 bases: TGTGCCAGCAGCGGGGGACAGGGTATCTACGAGCAGTACTTC. The chain carries TRBV9 and TRBJ2-7; 9 bases line up with TRBD1. V lost 3 bases, J lost 3 bases, and 4 bases stayed unmatched. CDR3 size: 14 residues. The germline CDR1 and CDR2 sequences are SGDLS and YYNGEE.

This chain joins TRBV6-5 and TRBJ1-1; tentative D call: TRBD1 (5 bases). CDR1 is MNHEY, CDR2 SVGAGI, per germline. The CDR3 has 12 amino acids. V lost 2 bases to trimming and J lost 8 bases, with 9 bases between them. The CDR3 is CASSYGRTEAFF. The CDR3, as DNA: TGTGCCAGCAGTTACGGGCGGACAGAAGCTTTCTTT.

The chain links TRBV10-3 to TRBJ2-7, with TRBD2 identical over 9 bases. Germline lookup yields CDR1 ENHRY and CDR2 SYGVKD. Trimming at V came to 8 bases and at J to 2 bases, leaving 10 bases not matched to a gene. The CDR3 contains 15 residues. In DNA, the CDR3 is TGTGCCATCGGGGACCCTAGCGGGGCAGCCTACGAGCAGTACTTC. Its protein is CAIGDPSGAAYEQYF.

This clone was seen a few times. The genes are TRBV28 and TRBJ1-3; D possibly corresponds to TRBD1 (6 bases). The CDR3 length is 14 residues. The V and J ends lost 6 bases and 0 bases respectively, with 9 bases between them. Per germline, CDR1 MDHEN and CDR2 SYDVKM. CDR3 in DNA: TGTGCCAGCAGCCGGACAGACTCTGGAAACACCATATATTTT. Protein product: CASSRTDSGNTIYF.

J is TRBJ2-3 and V is TRBV7-3; 7 positions agree with TRBD2. Losses at the gene ends were 3 bases for V and 5 bases for J; bases not matched to a gene: 11. Germline V gives CDR1 SGHTA, CDR2 FQGTGA. The CDR3 runs 16 residues. The CDR3 is CASSFRLAPLEDTQYF. The CDR3 bases are TGTGCCAGCAGCTTTCGACTAGCCCCCCTCGAAGATACGCAGTATTTT.

The chain joins TRBV15 to TRBJ1-4; the D gene is possibly TRBD1 (5 bases). V lost 2 bases to trimming and J lost 0 bases, with 13 bases between them. Germline V CDR1 and CDR2: LNHNV, YYDKDF (reference sequence). This CDR3 has 17 amino acids. The CDR3 here is CATSRKLDRTTNEKLFF. Written as DNA, the CDR3 is TGTGCCACCAGCAGAAAACTCGACAGAACAACTAATGAAAAACTGTTTTTT. The variable domain in full, with the rest retrieved from reference TRBV15 and TRBJ1-4, is DAMVIQNPRYQVTQFGKPVTLSCSQTLNHNVMYWYQQKSSQAPKLLFHYYDKDFNNEADTPDNFQSRRPNTSFCFLDIRSPGLGDTAMYLCATSRKLDRTTNEKLFFGSGTQLSVL.

The gene calls are TRBV6-1 and TRBJ2-7; D remains unclear. This CDR3 region has 11 residues. V was pared by 6 bases and J by 2 bases, with 5 bases between. Per the germline V gene, CDR1 is MNHNS and CDR2 is SASEGT. The CDR3 sequence: CASRVAYEQYF. The CDR3 bases are TGTGCCAGCAGAGTAGCCTACGAGCAGTACTTC.

The rearrangement joins TRBV14 to TRBJ2-7, with D maybe TRBD1 (6 bases). This CDR3 is built from 13 residues. Germline CDR1 is SGHDN and CDR2 is FVKESK. V was trimmed by 4 bases and J by 2 bases, leaving 9 bases between them. In DNA form, the CDR3 reads TGTGCCAGCAGCCCAGGACAGACCTACGAGCAGTACTTC. Its protein product is CASSPGQTYEQYF. Full variable domain (rest looked up from reference TRBV14 and TRBJ2-7): EAGVTQFPSHSVIEKGQTVTLRCDPISGHDNLYWYRRVMGKEIKFLLHFVKESKQDESGMPNNRFLAERTGGTYSTLKVQPAELEDSGVYFCASSPGQTYEQYFGPGTRLTVT.

The V call is TRBV7-8, the J call TRBJ2-1; 12 bases map to TRBD2. CDR3 size: 20 residues. The germline V gene encodes CDR1 SGHVS and CDR2 FQNEAQ. The V segment lost 7 bases and the J segment 0 bases; nucleotides outside the gene matches: 16. The CDR3 spells CASTRRGLAGGPGSYNEQFF. The CDR3 nucleotides read TGTGCCAGCACCCGAAGGGGCCTAGCGGGAGGGCCGGGCTCCTACAATGAGCAGTTCTTC.

V is TRBV18 and J is TRBJ2-3; D uncertain. Per germline, CDR1 KGHSH and CDR2 LQKENI. The CDR3 extends over 13 amino acids. Trimming left V 4 bases short and J 1 base short, with 6 bases between. The CDR3 DNA reads TGTGCCAGCTCACGGCAGGGCACAGATACGCAGTATTTT. Amino acid sequence: CASSRQGTDTQYF.